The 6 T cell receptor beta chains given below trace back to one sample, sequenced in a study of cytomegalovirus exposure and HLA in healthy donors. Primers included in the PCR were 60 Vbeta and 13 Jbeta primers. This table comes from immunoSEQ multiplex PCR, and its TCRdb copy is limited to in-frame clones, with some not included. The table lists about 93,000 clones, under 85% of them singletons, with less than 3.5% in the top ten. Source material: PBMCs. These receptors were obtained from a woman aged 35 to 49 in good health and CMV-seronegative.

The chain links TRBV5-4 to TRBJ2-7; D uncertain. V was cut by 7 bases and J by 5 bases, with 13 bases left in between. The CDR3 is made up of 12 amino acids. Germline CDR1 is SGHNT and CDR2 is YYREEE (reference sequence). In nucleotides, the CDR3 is TGTGCCAGCTCCTACCGGGTCCACGAGCAGTACTTC. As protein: CASSYRVHEQYF.

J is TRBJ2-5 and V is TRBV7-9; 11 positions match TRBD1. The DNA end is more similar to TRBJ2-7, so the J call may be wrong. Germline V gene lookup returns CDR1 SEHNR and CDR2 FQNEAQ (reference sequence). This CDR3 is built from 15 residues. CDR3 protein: CASSFAGTGGYEQYF. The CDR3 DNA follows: TGTGCCAGCAGCTTTGCCGGGACAGGGGGCTACGAGCAGTACTTC.

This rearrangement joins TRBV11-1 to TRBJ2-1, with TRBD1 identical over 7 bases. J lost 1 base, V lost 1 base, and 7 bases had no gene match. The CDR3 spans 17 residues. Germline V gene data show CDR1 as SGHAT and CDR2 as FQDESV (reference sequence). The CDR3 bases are TGTGCCAGCAGCTTAGGAACCAGGGGGTTGTCCTACAATGAGCAGTTCTTC. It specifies CASSLGTRGLSYNEQFF.

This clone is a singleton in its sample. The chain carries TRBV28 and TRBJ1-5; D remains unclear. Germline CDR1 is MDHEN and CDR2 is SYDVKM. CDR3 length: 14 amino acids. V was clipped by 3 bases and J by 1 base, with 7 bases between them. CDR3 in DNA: TGTGCCAGCAGTTTCACCAGGAGCAATCAGCCCCAGCATTTT. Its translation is CASSFTRSNQPQHF.

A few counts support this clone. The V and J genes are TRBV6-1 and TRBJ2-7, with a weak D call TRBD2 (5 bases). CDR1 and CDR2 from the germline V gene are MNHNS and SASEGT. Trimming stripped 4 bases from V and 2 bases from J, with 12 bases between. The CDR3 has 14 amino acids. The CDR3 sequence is CASSAGLGTYEQYF. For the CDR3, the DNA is TGTGCCAGCAGTGCCGGACTTGGGACCTACGAGCAGTACTTC.

The CDR3 sequence: CASSLSGTSQETQYF. DNA of the CDR3: TGTGCCAGCAGCTTAAGCGGGACTAGCCAAGAGACCCAGTACTTC. This rearrangement joins TRBV7-6 to TRBJ2-5; 8 bases agree with TRBD2. The CDR3 has 15 residues. With V trimmed by 2 bases and J by 1 base, 3 bases remained unmatched. Germline V CDR1 and CDR2: SGHVS, FNYEAQ. The whole variable domain, remainder taken from reference TRBV7-6 and TRBJ2-5, is GAGVSQSPRYKVTKRGQDVALRCDPISGHVSLYWYRQALGQGPEFLTYFNYEAQQDKSGLPNDRFSAERPEGSISTLTIQRTEQRDSAMYRCASSLSGTSQETQYFGPGTRLLVL.